This TCR beta chain is from a study of cytomegalovirus exposure and HLA in healthy donors. Regarding the study as a whole: An analysis done earlier found most TCR beta V segments productive about 87% or about 30% of the time.

Concerning this clone: Its antigen is unknown.

PCR employed 60 Vbeta and 13 Jbeta primers. TCRdb's table, derived via immunoSEQ multiplex PCR, lists solely in-frame clones and lacks some. This repertoire shows approximately 77,000 clones, more than 60% found once; its top ten account for 9.5% to 13%. The CDR3 has 17 residues. V was pared by 4 bases and J by 8 bases, with 25 bases between. CDR1 and CDR2 from the germline V gene are SGHNT and YYREEE (reference sequence). V and J are TRBV5-4 and TRBJ2-1, with D perhaps TRBD1 (6 bases). The specimen sequenced was PBMCs. The receptor was isolated from a male donor in good health and CMV-seropositive. CDR3 in amino acids: CASSPPPTKTGFYEQFF. The CDR3 nucleotides read TGTGCCAGCAGCCCACCCCCAACAAAGACAGGCTTCTATGAGCAGTTCTTC.